This T cell receptor beta chain was identified in a study of blood T cells in healthy people across ages. Trimming removed 1 base at V and 7 bases at J, with 14 bases between. The CDR3 length is 14 residues. Germline CDR1 and CDR2: DFQATT and SNEGSKA (reference sequence). PCR was performed a second time for 7 to 11 cycles using a sample-barcoded 5' primer and a J-beta primer mix. MiXCR, applied by TCRdb to the 5' RACE reads, yields one record per CDR3 protein. The sample holds some 640,000 distinct CDR3 sequences, 49% seen once. Sequencing was carried out using blood. The sequence came from an older woman in good health. The rearrangement joins TRBV20-1 to TRBJ1-5; maybe TRBD1 (5 bases). The CDR3 here is CSARGGGRDQPQHF. Written as DNA, the CDR3 is TGCAGTGCTAGAGGGGGCGGCCGGGACCAGCCCCAGCATTTT.